What follows are 32 T cell receptor beta chains derived from one specimen sequenced in a study of cytomegalovirus exposure and HLA in healthy donors. Clones were sequenced by immunoSEQ multiplex PCR, and TCRdb holds only the in-frame ones, with some missing. The sample consists of 170,000 or so clones, roughly 85% of them appearing once. The sample comprised PBMCs. The receptors shown here come from a young man in good health and CMV-seropositive.

This chain links TRBV7-2 with TRBJ2-7; 12 nucleotides line up with TRBD2. CDR3 length equals 14 residues. The J segment lost 7 bases and the V segment lost 1 base, leaving 2 bases of the junction unmatched. The V gene's germline CDR1 is SGHTA and CDR2 FQGNSA. CDR3 region: CASSLGLAGDEQYF. The CDR3 bases are TGTGCCAGCAGCTTAGGACTAGCGGGGGATGAGCAGTACTTC.

The chain recombines TRBV25-1 with TRBJ1-1; 9 nucleotides agree with TRBD1. J was trimmed by 5 bases and V by 6 bases; bases with no gene match: 4. The CDR3 totals 13 residues. CDR1 is MGHDK, CDR2 SYGVNS, per germline. CDR3 sequence (DNA): TGTGCCAGCAGGACAGGGGGTGGGACTGAAGCTTTCTTT. Protein: CASRTGGGTEAFF.

The chain is built from TRBV28 and TRBJ1-2, with 9 bases that match TRBD1. The ends lost 3 bases at V and 10 bases at J; junction bases unmatched: 9. Looked up from germline, CDR1 is MDHEN and CDR2 is SYDVKM. The CDR3 has 14 residues. Here the CDR3 DNA reads TGTGCCAGCAGTTTCCTCTCGGGGACAGGGTCCTACACCTTC. Translation: CASSFLSGTGSYTF.

V is TRBV10-2 and J is TRBJ1-2, with D unclear. In germline, CDR1 is WSHSY, CDR2 SAAADI. Trimming took off 4 bases at V and 7 bases at J, with 16 bases between the two ends. There are 14 residues in the CDR3. CDR3 coding DNA: TGCGCCAGCAGTGGCCTGCGGGAAATTGGTGGCTACACCTTC. It encodes CASSGLREIGGYTF.

The chain combines TRBV28 with TRBJ1-1; D unclear. The V and J ends lost 7 bases and 4 bases respectively, with 10 bases between them. The CDR3 is 12 amino acids. CDR1 and CDR2 from the germline V gene are MDHEN and SYDVKM. CDR3 nucleotide sequence: TGTGCCAGCACACCTCCGGGCACTGAAGCTTTCTTT. As protein: CASTPPGTEAFF.

The chain is built from TRBV28 and TRBJ2-1; D is possibly TRBD2 (5 bases). Trimming left V 6 bases short and J 8 bases short, with 11 bases between. CDR1 is MDHEN, CDR2 SYDVKM, per germline. CDR3 length: 12 amino acids. Written as DNA, the CDR3 is TGTGCCAGCAGCCTACCGGGATATGAGCAGTTCTTC. Its protein is CASSLPGYEQFF.

CDR3 bases: TGCGCCAGCAGCCAACACGGGGGGACTGAAGCTTTCTTT. It is translated as CASSQHGGTEAFF. V is TRBV5-1 and J is TRBJ1-1; a weak D match, TRBD1 (5 bases). V was cut by 4 bases and J by 5 bases, with 12 bases left in between. The germline gives CDR1 SGHRS, CDR2 YFSETQ. The CDR3 is 13 residues long.

V gene TRBV7-3 combines with J gene TRBJ2-7; tentative D call: TRBD2 (6 bases). V lost 2 bases to trimming and J lost 7 bases, with 15 bases between them. Germline CDR1 is SGHTA and CDR2 is FQGTGA. The CDR3 consists of 14 residues. The CDR3 sequence: CASSLGGAVVEQYF. The DNA for the CDR3 is TGTGCCAGCAGCTTAGGCGGGGCCGTGGTGGAGCAGTACTTC. Drawing the rest from reference TRBV7-3 and TRBJ2-7, the complete variable domain is GAGVSQTPSNKVTEKGKYVELRCDPISGHTALYWYRQSLGQGPEFLIYFQGTGAADDSGLPNDRFFAVRPEGSVSTLKIQRTERGDSAVYLCASSLGGAVVEQYFGPGTRLTVT.

V is TRBV4-1 and J is TRBJ2-1; TRBD1 agrees at 10 bases. Germline-derived CDR1 and CDR2 are MGHRA and YSYEKL. CDR3 size: 16 residues. V shed 3 bases, J shed 7 bases, and the junction held 9 bases outside the gene matches. The CDR3 DNA reads as TGCGCCAGCAGCCAGCCCCGAGACAGGGGGCGGAATGAGCAGTTCTTC. Translated: CASSQPRDRGRNEQFF.

The J gene is TRBJ1-1, the V gene TRBV29-1; no reliable D call. Trimming pared 7 bases from V and 0 bases from J, leaving 9 bases between. This CDR3 is built from 12 residues. Germline V lookup: CDR1 SQVTM, CDR2 ANQGSEA. CDR3 in amino acids: CSAGKMNTEAFF. In DNA form, the CDR3 reads TGCAGCGCGGGAAAAATGAACACTGAAGCTTTCTTT. Full variable domain (remainder filled in from reference TRBV29-1 and TRBJ1-1): SAVISQKPSRDICQRGTSLTIQCQVDSQVTMMFWYRQQPGQSLTLIATANQGSEATYESGFVIDKFPISRPNLTFSTLTVSNMSPEDSSIYLCSAGKMNTEAFFGQGTRLTVV.

This clone occurred a few times. J is TRBJ2-7 and V is TRBV5-1; a possible D gene is TRBD2 (6 bases). The V and J ends lost 0 bases and 7 bases respectively, with 14 bases between them. Germline V gene data show CDR1 as SGHRS and CDR2 as YFSETQ. The CDR3 contains 14 residues. The CDR3 nucleotides read TGCGCCAGCAGCTTGGTGTCCGGGGGTCGGGAGCAGTACTTC. Translation gives CASSLVSGGREQYF.

The rearrangement uses TRBV5-1 and TRBJ2-7; 9 bases agree with TRBD1. Germline V gene lookup returns CDR1 SGHRS and CDR2 YFSETQ. The V gene end was trimmed by 4 bases and the J gene end by 3 bases; junction bases not matched to a gene: 5. This CDR3 comprises 14 residues. The CDR3 nucleotides read TGCGCCAGCAGCGTGGGACAGGGAAGCTACGAGCAGTACTTC. This sequence encodes CASSVGQGSYEQYF.

This clone is a singleton in its sample. J is TRBJ1-2 and V is TRBV5-1; TRBD1 agrees at 7 bases. CDR1 and CDR2 (germline): SGHRS, YFSETQ. The CDR3 extends over 13 amino acids. The trim removed 7 bases at V and 5 bases at J, leaving 8 bases unmatched. The CDR3 spells CASGGTEAYGYTF. The CDR3 DNA reads TGCGCCAGCGGTGGGACAGAGGCATATGGCTACACCTTC. Based on the CDR3 plus reference TRBV5-1 and TRBJ1-2, the full variable domain is KAGVTQTPRYLIKTRGQQVTLSCSPISGHRSVSWYQQTPGQGLQFLFEYFSETQRNKGNFPGRFSGRQFSNSRSEMNVSTLELGDSALYLCASGGTEAYGYTFGSGTRLTVV.

The rearrangement uses TRBV11-1 and TRBJ2-3, with 9 positions matching TRBD1. After removal of 3 bases from V and 2 bases from J, the junction contained 12 bases not matched to a gene. Germline V CDR1 and CDR2: SGHAT, FQDESV (reference sequence). The CDR3 runs to 18 residues. The CDR3 DNA follows: TGTGCCAGCAGCTTGCAGACCGGGACAGGGAAGAACACAGATACGCAGTATTTT. Protein: CASSLQTGTGKNTDTQYF.

The genes are TRBV19 and TRBJ2-3; TRBD2 matches at 11 bases. Losses at the gene ends were 5 bases for V and 2 bases for J; bases not matched to a gene: 6. Germline loops: CDR1 LNHDA, CDR2 SQIVND (reference sequence). The CDR3 runs 16 residues. The CDR3: CASSVTSGVITDTQYF. The DNA for the CDR3 is TGTGCCAGTAGTGTGACTAGCGGGGTAATCACAGATACGCAGTATTTT.

This chain uses TRBV7-6 with TRBJ2-2; 7 bases map to TRBD1. The CDR3 covers 16 residues. Germline CDR1 is SGHVS and CDR2 is FNYEAQ. V lost 6 bases and J lost 4; bases outside the gene matches: 11. CDR3 in amino acids: CASRSNPGQLTGELFF. The CDR3 coding sequence is TGTGCCAGCAGATCCAATCCGGGACAGCTCACCGGGGAGCTGTTTTTT.

This clone was counted a single time. The chain joins TRBV19 to TRBJ2-7, with D unresolved. In germline, CDR1 is LNHDA, CDR2 SQIVND (reference sequence). The ends were cut back, 6 bases at V and 3 bases at J, with 18 bases in the middle. The CDR3 contains 15 residues. CDR3 sequence reads: CASRTAFAANYEQYF. CDR3 DNA sequence: TGTGCCAGTAGAACCGCTTTCGCGGCTAACTACGAGCAGTACTTC.

This clone was seen a handful of times. This chain uses TRBV11-2 with TRBJ2-7, with D possibly matching TRBD1 (5 bases). This CDR3 has 12 residues. V lost 5 bases, J lost 0 bases, and 5 bases lay in between. The germline V gene has CDR1 SGHAT and CDR2 FQNNGV. In DNA form, the CDR3 reads TGTGCCAGCAGCGACAGCTCCTACGAGCAGTACTTC. Encoded protein: CASSDSSYEQYF.

The chain employs TRBV15 and TRBJ1-4; 7 bases are shared with TRBD1. Germline CDR1 and CDR2: LNHNV and YYDKDF (reference sequence). The CDR3 loop spans 15 amino acids. The V gene end was trimmed by 4 bases and the J gene end by 7 bases; junction bases not matched to a gene: 9. Written as DNA, the CDR3 is TGTGCCACCAGCACTGGGGAGACAGGGACTGAAAAACTGTTTTTT. It translates to CATSTGETGTEKLFF.

J is TRBJ1-4 and V is TRBV30, with D possibly being TRBD1 (5 bases). The V gene's germline CDR1 is GTSNPN and CDR2 SVGIG (reference sequence). This CDR3 has 12 residues. Trimming stripped 4 bases from V and 4 bases from J, with 7 bases between. The CDR3 here is CAWTGNNEKLFF. In DNA form, the CDR3 reads TGTGCCTGGACAGGGAATAATGAAAAACTGTTTTTT.

CDR3 sequence reads: CASSGDRARFNEQFF. The CDR3 DNA sequence: TGTGCCAGCAGTGGGGACAGGGCAAGGTTCAATGAGCAGTTCTTC. The chain links TRBV28 to TRBJ2-1, with 9 bases lining up with TRBD1. This CDR3 is built from 15 residues. In germline, CDR1 is MDHEN, CDR2 SYDVKM. Germline trimming cut 5 bases from V and 6 bases from J; bases unmatched to any gene: 8.

This clone showed up just once. The V gene is TRBV4-1, the J gene TRBJ2-5; D ambiguous. V was trimmed by 1 base and J by 2 bases, leaving 14 bases between them. This CDR3 is built from 16 residues. CDR1 and CDR2 from the germline V gene are MGHRA and YSYEKL. DNA for the CDR3: TGCGCCAGCAGCCAAGTATGGGCTGCCGGACAAGAGACCCAGTACTTC. Its translation: CASSQVWAAGQETQYF.

The CDR3 DNA reads as TGTGCCAGCAGTCCAGACTTGGCTGAAGCTTTCTTT. This encodes CASSPDLAEAFF. The rearrangement uses TRBV6-6 and TRBJ1-1, with unresolved D. This CDR3 has 12 residues. With 5 bases removed from V and 6 bases from J, the gap between germline ends came to 10 bases. The germline gives CDR1 MNHNY, CDR2 SVGAGI (reference sequence).

The chain carries TRBV7-3 and TRBJ1-1, with a weak D call TRBD1 (5 bases). With 0 bases removed from V and 6 bases from J, the gap between germline ends came to 8 bases. CDR3 length: 13 amino acids. Germline values: CDR1 SGHTA, CDR2 FQGTGA. The CDR3 DNA reads TGTGCCAGCAGCTTAACGAAGGGGCCTGAAGCTTTCTTT. This sequence encodes CASSLTKGPEAFF.

V is TRBV10-3 and J is TRBJ2-5; no reliable D call. Trimming cost V 2 bases and J 6 bases, with 13 bases left between them. Germline CDR1 ENHRY, CDR2 SYGVKD. The CDR3 extends over 14 amino acids. CDR3 DNA sequence: TGTGCCATCAGTGAGGGAGAAACCAAGCAGACCCAGTACTTC. It yields the protein CAISEGETKQTQYF.

About this clone itself: This sample also contains other DNA sequences that code for the same CDR3. The CDR3 spells CASSFRVSYEQYF. The CDR3 bases are TGTGCCAGCAGTTTTCGCGTCTCCTACGAGCAGTACTTC. The J gene is TRBJ2-7, the V gene TRBV28; no reliable D call. Between the trimmed V and J ends, which lost 3 bases and 0 bases, there was a span of 6 bases. Germline lookup yields CDR1 MDHEN and CDR2 SYDVKM. This CDR3 is 13 amino acids long.

The chain joins TRBV6-6 to TRBJ2-3; tentative D call: TRBD1 (6 bases). The length of the CDR3 is 15 residues. In germline, CDR1 is MNHNY, CDR2 SVGAGI (reference sequence). Trimming shortened V by 6 bases and J by 6 bases, and 19 bases separated the two germline ends. CDR3 DNA sequence: TGTGCCAGCAGAGACTGGGGGCTAGAGAGTGATACGCAGTATTTT. Protein: CASRDWGLESDTQYF.

The CDR3, as DNA: TGTGCCAGCAGCGCGGAAGGGGGGAACACTGAAGCTTTCTTT. Translated, it gives CASSAEGGNTEAFF. The chain uses TRBV9 and TRBJ1-1; a possible D gene is TRBD1 (6 bases). This CDR3 region has 14 residues. The germline V gene encodes CDR1 SGDLS and CDR2 YYNGEE. Trimming took 3 bases from V and 1 from J, leaving 10 bases between them.

This chain uses TRBV30 with TRBJ1-2; 10 nucleotides agree with TRBD1. The CDR3 has 17 residues. CDR1 GTSNPN and CDR2 SVGIG come from the germline V gene (reference sequence). With 4 bases clipped from V and 3 bases from J, the junction kept 14 bases outside the gene matches. CDR3 nucleotides: TGTGCCTGGACCCCCCCGGGACAGGGGAAAGACTACTATGGCTACACCTTC. Its protein product is CAWTPPGQGKDYYGYTF.

Regarding this clone: In the same sample, other DNA sequences code for this CDR3. This rearrangement joins TRBV20-1 to TRBJ2-7; possibly TRBD2 for D (6 bases). This CDR3 region has 11 residues. Per the germline V gene, CDR1 is DFQATT and CDR2 is SNEGSKA (reference sequence). V was clipped by 6 bases and J by 2 bases, with 8 bases between them. CDR3 region: CSARLAYEQYF. CDR3 DNA: TGCAGTGCGAGACTAGCCTACGAGCAGTACTTC.

V is TRBV27 and J is TRBJ1-4, with D possibly matching TRBD1 (5 bases). Between the trimmed V and J ends, which lost 3 bases and 6 bases, there was a span of 8 bases. The CDR3 consists of 13 residues. Germline CDR1 reads MNHEY; CDR2 reads SMNVEV (reference sequence). The CDR3 nucleotides read TGTGCCAGCAGTTTGGGGCAGGATGAAAAACTGTTTTTT. Translation gives CASSLGQDEKLFF.

The chain combines TRBV27 with TRBJ1-3; 8 bases fit TRBD1. V lost 4 bases and J lost 3; bases outside the gene matches: 5. Germline lookup yields CDR1 MNHEY and CDR2 SMNVEV (reference sequence). There are 15 residues in the CDR3. CDR3 in amino acids: CASSSRGLRGNTIYF. The CDR3 coding sequence is TGTGCCAGCAGTTCCAGGGGGCTCCGTGGAAACACCATATATTTT.